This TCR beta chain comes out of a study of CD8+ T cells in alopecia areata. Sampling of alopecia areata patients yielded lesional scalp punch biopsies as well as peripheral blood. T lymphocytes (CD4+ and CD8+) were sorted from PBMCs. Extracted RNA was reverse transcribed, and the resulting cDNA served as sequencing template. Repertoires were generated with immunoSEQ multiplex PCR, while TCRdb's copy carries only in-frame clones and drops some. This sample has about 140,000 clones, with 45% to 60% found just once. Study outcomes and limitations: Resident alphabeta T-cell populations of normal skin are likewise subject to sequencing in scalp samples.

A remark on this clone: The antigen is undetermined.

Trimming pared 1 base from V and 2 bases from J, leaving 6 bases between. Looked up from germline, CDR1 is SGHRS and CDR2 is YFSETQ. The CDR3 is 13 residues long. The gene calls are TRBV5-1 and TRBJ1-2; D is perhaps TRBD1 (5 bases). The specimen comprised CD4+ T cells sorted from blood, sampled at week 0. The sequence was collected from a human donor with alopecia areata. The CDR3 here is CASSLNRNYGYTF. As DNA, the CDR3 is TGCGCCAGCAGCTTGAACAGGAACTATGGCTACACCTTC.